The 22 T cell receptor beta chains below all came from one sample that was sequenced in a study of blood T cell repertoires in COVID-19. Clones were read by immunoSEQ multiplex PCR, and TCRdb kept only the in-frame ones, dropping some. The table includes tens of thousands of clones, approximately 88% detected once. The sample taken for sequencing was peripheral blood. The receptors here all came from a human donor with active COVID-19. The donor label of this sample is uncertain.

This clone was counted a few times. V is TRBV4-2 and J is TRBJ2-7; TRBD2 aligns across 7 bases. Looked up from germline, CDR1 is LGHNA and CDR2 is YNFKEQ. With 4 bases clipped from V and 0 bases from J, the junction kept 3 bases outside the gene matches. This CDR3 is 14 amino acids long. CDR3 sequence (DNA): TGTGCCAGCAGCCCTAGCGGAAGCTCCTACGAGCAGTACTTC. Translated: CASSPSGSSYEQYF.

The rearrangement joins TRBV11-2 to TRBJ1-1, with D tentatively TRBD1 (6 bases). Germline V gives CDR1 SGHAT, CDR2 FQNNGV. V was pared by 1 base and J by 10 bases, with 22 bases between. The length of the CDR3 is 16 residues. CDR3 sequence reads: CASSLVPRTSTGRAFF. The DNA of the CDR3 is TGTGCCAGCAGCTTAGTCCCCAGGACTTCTACAGGGCGAGCTTTCTTT.

DNA for the CDR3: TGTGCCAGCAGCCCCCGGACTAGCGGGAGCTATGAGCAGTTCTTC. Translated: CASSPRTSGSYEQFF. This chain joins TRBV7-8 and TRBJ2-1; 13 bases are shared with TRBD2. The V gene's germline CDR1 is SGHVS and CDR2 FQNEAQ. This CDR3 spans 15 amino acids. Germline trimming cut 5 bases from V and 8 bases from J; bases unmatched to any gene: 6.

The chain joins TRBV5-1 to TRBJ1-3, with 9 bases that match TRBD1. This CDR3 contains 18 residues. V lost 0 bases and J lost 3; bases outside the gene matches: 10. Per germline, CDR1 SGHRS and CDR2 YFSETQ. DNA of the CDR3: TGCGCCAGCAGCTTGGGCCCGGGACAGGGACCTTATGGAAACACCATATATTTT. Amino acids: CASSLGPGQGPYGNTIYF.

The rearrangement joins TRBV24-1 to TRBJ2-1, with D perhaps TRBD2 (5 bases). Trimming pared 9 bases from V and 7 bases from J, leaving 9 bases between. There are 11 residues in the CDR3. Germline-derived CDR1 and CDR2 are KGHDR and SFDVKD. The DNA for the CDR3 is TGTGCCACCGGACGAGGGAATGAGCAGTTCTTC. Amino acid sequence: CATGRGNEQFF.

The chain carries TRBV5-1 and TRBJ1-5; D uncertain. The V end lost 3 bases, the J end lost 0 bases, and 10 bases lay between the germline ends. The germline CDR1 and CDR2 sequences are SGHRS and YFSETQ. The CDR3 is 15 amino acids. CDR3 sequence (DNA): TGCGCCAGCAGCTCGGAAGGGAGTAGCAATCAGCCCCAGCATTTT. Translation gives CASSSEGSSNQPQHF. Variable domain in full (rest from reference TRBV5-1 and TRBJ1-5): KAGVTQTPRYLIKTRGQQVTLSCSPISGHRSVSWYQQTPGQGLQFLFEYFSETQRNKGNFPGRFSGRQFSNSRSEMNVSTLELGDSALYLCASSSEGSSNQPQHFGDGTRLSIL.

The J gene is TRBJ1-2, the V gene TRBV5-1; 10 bases line up with TRBD1. Trimming cost V 5 bases and J 3 bases; bases outside gene matches: 4. Germline CDR1 is SGHRS and CDR2 is YFSETQ. The CDR3 extends over 14 amino acids. CDR3 coding DNA: TGCGCCAGCAGAACCGGGACAGGGGACTATGGCTACACCTTC. Protein product: CASRTGTGDYGYTF.

The chain combines TRBV5-4 with TRBJ1-4; weak D call: TRBD1 (6 bases). V was shortened by 3 bases and J by 7 bases, with 16 bases between the two germline ends. The CDR3 consists of 15 residues. The germline V gene has CDR1 SGHNT and CDR2 YYREEE (reference sequence). CDR3 sequence reads: CASSSAAGVGEKLFF. In DNA, the CDR3 is TGTGCCAGCAGCTCCGCGGCAGGGGTTGGTGAAAAACTGTTTTTT.

The chain links TRBV30 to TRBJ1-2; D is unresolved. The germline gives CDR1 GTSNPN, CDR2 SVGIG (reference sequence). The CDR3 has 13 residues. V was pared by 3 bases and J by 4 bases, with 12 bases between. The CDR3 reads CAWSYDITYGYTF. CDR3 coding DNA: TGTGCCTGGAGCTATGACATCACCTATGGCTACACCTTC.

This chain joins TRBV12-5 and TRBJ2-3; D might be TRBD2 (6 bases). V shed 4 bases and J shed 1 base, with 12 bases lying between them. Germline V gene sequence: CDR1 LGHNT, CDR2 FRNRAP. The CDR3 consists of 15 residues. The CDR3 region has the DNA TGTGCTAGTGGTTGGAGCGGGTCAGGCACAGATACGCAGTATTTT. Amino acid sequence: CASGWSGSGTDTQYF.

V gene TRBV5-1 combines with J gene TRBJ2-2; TRBD2 aligns across 11 bases. Germline loops: CDR1 SGHRS, CDR2 YFSETQ. Trimming cost V 4 bases and J 1 base; bases outside gene matches: 3. The CDR3 has 16 amino acids. In DNA, the CDR3 is TGCGCCAGCAGCCTAACTAGCGGGGGGAACACCGGGGAGCTGTTTTTT. Protein product: CASSLTSGGNTGELFF.

The rearrangement joins TRBV19 to TRBJ1-6; 9 nucleotides agree with TRBD1. Germline V CDR1 and CDR2: LNHDA, SQIVND (reference sequence). V lost 4 bases and J lost 6; bases outside the gene matches: 1. CDR3 length: 14 amino acids. The CDR3 region has the DNA TGTGCCAGTAGTACGACAGGGGGTAATTCACCCCTCCACTTT. It translates to CASSTTGGNSPLHF.

Only one count was recorded for this clone. The chain recombines TRBV15 with TRBJ2-7, with a weak D call TRBD1 (6 bases). Trimming removed 4 bases at V and 7 bases at J, with 17 bases between. Germline V gene sequence: CDR1 LNHNV, CDR2 YYDKDF (reference sequence). The CDR3 sequence is 14 residues long. Here the CDR3 DNA reads TGTGCCACCAGCACTGCCGGGCAAAGGGGGGAGCAGTACTTC. As protein: CATSTAGQRGEQYF.

This chain joins TRBV27 and TRBJ2-6; no reliable D call. V lost 5 bases, J lost 3 bases, and 8 bases lay in between. Germline V lookup: CDR1 MNHEY, CDR2 SMNVEV (reference sequence). The CDR3 has 14 amino acids. CDR3 protein: CASSPEFGANVLTF. CDR3 nucleotide sequence: TGTGCCAGCAGTCCAGAATTTGGGGCCAACGTCCTGACTTTC.

This rearrangement joins TRBV12-3 or TRBV12-4 to TRBJ1-4, with D maybe TRBD1 (6 bases). The CDR3 is made up of 12 amino acids. Trimming removed 6 bases from V and 8 bases from J, with 10 bases in between. CDR3 sequence reads: CASSRDREKLFF. CDR3 in DNA: TGTGCCAGCAGCCGCGACAGGGAAAAACTGTTTTTT.

This clone was observed once. This chain connects TRBV30 to TRBJ2-7, with TRBD1 matching over 9 bases. This CDR3 is 14 amino acids long. J gave up 4 bases and V 2 bases, and 6 bases lay outside the gene matches. The germline CDR1 and CDR2 sequences are GTSNPN and SVGIG (reference sequence). Written as DNA, the CDR3 is TGTGCCTGGAGTACGCGGACAGGGGTTTACGAGCAGTACTTC. Protein product: CAWSTRTGVYEQYF.

The chain links TRBV3-1 (or the pseudogene TRBV3-2) to TRBJ1-3; 7 positions match TRBD1. V was pared by 5 bases and J by 4 bases, with 17 bases of the junction left unmatched. Germline values: CDR1 LGHDT, CDR2 YNNKEL (reference sequence). The length of the CDR3 is 18 residues. The CDR3 protein is CASSRQGGRMAGGNTIYF. CDR3 coding DNA: TGTGCCAGCAGCAGACAGGGAGGCCGTATGGCGGGGGGAAACACCATATATTTT.

The chain has TRBV7-3 and TRBJ2-3, with D possibly matching TRBD2 (9 bases). The CDR3 loop spans 16 amino acids. The V end was cut by 5 bases, the J end by 7 bases, with 22 bases between. The germline gives CDR1 SGHTA, CDR2 FQGTGA. DNA for the CDR3: TGTGCCAGCAGCCCAGGGGGCGGGAGGGTTGGAAATACGCAGTATTTT. It encodes CASSPGGGRVGNTQYF.

The chain has TRBV5-4 and TRBJ2-7; 7 positions match TRBD2. Germline values: CDR1 SGHNT, CDR2 YYREEE (reference sequence). Trimming took 0 bases from V and 7 from J; bases not matched to a gene: 7. This CDR3 has 14 amino acids. CDR3 DNA sequence: TGTGCCAGCAGCTTGGGGCTAGCGGTAGTGGAGCAGTACTTC. Its protein product is CASSLGLAVVEQYF.

CDR3 bases: TGTGCCAGCAGCCCAGACAGGGACAGCAACGAGCAGTACTTC. It translates to CASSPDRDSNEQYF. V usage is TRBV27 and J usage is TRBJ2-7, with TRBD1 matching over 7 bases. Per the germline V gene, CDR1 is MNHEY and CDR2 is SMNVEV (reference sequence). This CDR3 region has 14 residues. Trimming at V came to 6 bases and at J to 5 bases, leaving 10 bases not matched to a gene.

V and J are TRBV29-1 and TRBJ2-1; a weak D match, TRBD1 (6 bases). The ends were cut back, 7 bases at V and 9 bases at J, with 13 bases in the middle. Germline values: CDR1 SQVTM, CDR2 ANQGSEA. CDR3 length: 11 amino acids. The CDR3, as DNA: TGCAGCGCCCTCCAGGGGCTTGAGCAGTTCTTC. It encodes CSALQGLEQFF.

This clone qualifies as medium-sized. V gene TRBV6-5 combines with J gene TRBJ2-7; D is possibly TRBD2 (7 bases). Germline values: CDR1 MNHEY, CDR2 SVGAGI. V lost 0 bases to trimming and J lost 3 bases, with 15 bases between them. CDR3 length equals 16 residues. DNA for the CDR3: TGTGCCAGCAGTTACTCTGACGGGGGAGGGGGCTACGAGCAGTACTTC. This sequence encodes CASSYSDGGGGYEQYF.